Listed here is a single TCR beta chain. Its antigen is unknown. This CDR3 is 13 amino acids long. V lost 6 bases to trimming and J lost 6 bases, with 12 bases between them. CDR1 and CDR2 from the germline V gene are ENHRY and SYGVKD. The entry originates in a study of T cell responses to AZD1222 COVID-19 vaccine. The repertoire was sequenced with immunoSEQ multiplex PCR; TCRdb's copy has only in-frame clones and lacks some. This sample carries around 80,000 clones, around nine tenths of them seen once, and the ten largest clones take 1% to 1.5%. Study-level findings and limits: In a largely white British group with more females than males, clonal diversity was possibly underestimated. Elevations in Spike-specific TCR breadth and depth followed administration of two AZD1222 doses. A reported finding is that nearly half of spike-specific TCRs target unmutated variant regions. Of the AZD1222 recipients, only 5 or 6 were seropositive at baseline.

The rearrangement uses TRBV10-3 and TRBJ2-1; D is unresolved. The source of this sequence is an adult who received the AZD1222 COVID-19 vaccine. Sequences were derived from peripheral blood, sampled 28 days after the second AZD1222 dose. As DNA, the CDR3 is TGTGCCATCAGGTCAGATCTCATCAATGAGCAGTTCTTC. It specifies CAIRSDLINEQFF.